This TCR beta chain is from a study of blood T cell repertoires in COVID-19. Here immunoSEQ multiplex PCR was the method, and the copy in TCRdb shows in-frame clones only, minus some. The data contain roughly 190,000 clones, under 80% of them singletons. Germline V lookup: CDR1 GTSNPN, CDR2 SVGIG (reference sequence). The CDR3 loop spans 12 amino acids. As to this clone: One junction end does not reproduce the germline sequence, and a read error may be involved.

V is TRBV30 and J is TRBJ1-2, with D perhaps matching TRBD1 (5 bases). The clonotype originates from a woman aged 45 to 65 with acute COVID-19. Sample: PBMCs or T cells enriched from blood (not recorded which). In nucleotides, the CDR3 is TGCGCCGGGGGGGGGTCCCACTATGGCTACACCTTC. It translates to CAGGGSHYGYTF.